This T cell receptor (beta chain) stems from a study of OX40 agonist ivuxolimab in advanced cancers. This clone was picked up a small number of times. The CDR3 contains 17 residues. Germline V gives CDR1 SGHRS, CDR2 YFSETQ. Trimming removed 4 bases at V and 1 base at J, with 17 bases between. Sequencing used immunoSEQ multiplex PCR; TCRdb keeps in-frame clones, though not all of them. The sample holds some 12,000 clones, around 86% seen once. This chain joins TRBV5-1 and TRBJ1-4; no definite D call. The receptor was derived from an adult with an advanced solid tumor such as melanoma, head and neck, liver or kidney cancer. The specimen comprised CD4+ or CD8+ T cells sorted from blood, sampled in a trial of the OX40 agonist ivuxolimab. In DNA form, the CDR3 reads TGCGCCAGCAGCCCCGGCGGGCCAAAATTAACTAATGAAAAACTGTTTTTT. Protein: CASSPGGPKLTNEKLFF. Filled out from reference TRBV5-1 and TRBJ1-4, the complete variable domain reads KAGVTQTPRYLIKTRGQQVTLSCSPISGHRSVSWYQQTPGQGLQFLFEYFSETQRNKGNFPGRFSGRQFSNSRSEMNVSTLELGDSALYLCASSPGGPKLTNEKLFFGSGTQLSVL.